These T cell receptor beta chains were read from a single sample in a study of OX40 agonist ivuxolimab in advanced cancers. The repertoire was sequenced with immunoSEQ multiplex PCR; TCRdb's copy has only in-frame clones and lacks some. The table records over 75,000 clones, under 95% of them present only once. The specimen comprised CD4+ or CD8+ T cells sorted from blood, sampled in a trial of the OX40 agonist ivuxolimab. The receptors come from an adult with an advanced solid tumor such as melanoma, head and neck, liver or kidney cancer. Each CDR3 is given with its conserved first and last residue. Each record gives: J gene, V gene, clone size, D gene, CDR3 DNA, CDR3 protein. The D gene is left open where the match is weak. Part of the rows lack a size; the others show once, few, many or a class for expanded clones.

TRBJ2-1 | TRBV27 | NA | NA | TGTGCCAGCAGTTTTCTTCCTAGGGGGAACAATGAGCAGTTCTTC | CASSFLPRGNNEQFF
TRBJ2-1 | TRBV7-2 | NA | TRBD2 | TGTGCCAGCAGCTTAGAGGTAGCGGGAGGGAACAATGAGCAGTTCTTC | CASSLEVAGGNNEQFF
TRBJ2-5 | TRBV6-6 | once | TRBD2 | TGTGCCAGCGGTTCTAGCGGGAGGGCCGAAGAGACCCAGTACTTC | CASGSSGRAEETQYF
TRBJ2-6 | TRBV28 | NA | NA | TGTGCCAGCAGTTACAATCCGACACAAAGTCGGGCCAACGTCCTGACTTTC | CASSYNPTQSRANVLTF
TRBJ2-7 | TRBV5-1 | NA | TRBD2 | TGCGCCAGCAGCTATCTAGCGGGAGGTACCTACGAGCAGTACTTC | CASSYLAGGTYEQYF
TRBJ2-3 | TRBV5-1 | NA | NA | TGCGCCAGCAGTCTGGGCGGGAGCACAGATACGCAGTATTTT | CASSLGGSTDTQYF
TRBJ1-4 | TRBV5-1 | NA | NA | TGCGCCAGCAGGCAGGAGAATGAAAAACTGTTTTTT | CASRQENEKLFF
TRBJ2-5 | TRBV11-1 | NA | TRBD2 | TGTGCCAGCGGGACTAGCGGGAGTCAGGAGACCCAGTACTTC | CASGTSGSQETQYF
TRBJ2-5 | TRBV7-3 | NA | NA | TGTGCCAGCAGTTCTGGGGCAGTCCAGGGAGAGACCCAGTACTTC | CASSSGAVQGETQYF
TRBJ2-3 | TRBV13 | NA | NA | TGTGCCAGCAGCTTAGCTCAGGGTGTGGATACGCAGTATTTT | CASSLAQGVDTQYF
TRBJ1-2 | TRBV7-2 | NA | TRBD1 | TGTGCCAGCAGCTTAGAGGGGGCAGGGGGCTTTAACTATGGCTACACCTTC | CASSLEGAGGFNYGYTF
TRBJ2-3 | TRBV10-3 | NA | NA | TGTGCCATCAGTGAGTCGAAGATCACAGATACGCAGTATTTT | CAISESKITDTQYF
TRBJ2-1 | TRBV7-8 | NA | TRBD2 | TGTGCCAGCAGCTTAGCGCTTCGATCGGGACTAGCCTCCTACAATGAGCAGTTCTTC | CASSLALRSGLASYNEQFF
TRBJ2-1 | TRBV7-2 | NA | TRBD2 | TGTGCCAGCAGCTACAAAGCGGGACCTTTCGATGAGCAGTTCTTC | CASSYKAGPFDEQFF
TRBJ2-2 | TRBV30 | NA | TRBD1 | TGTGCCTGGAGGGGTAGGGGGCGGGACACCGGGGAGCTGTTTTTT | CAWRGRGRDTGELFF
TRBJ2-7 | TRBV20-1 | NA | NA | TGCAGTGCCCGCTTATACGAGCAGTACTTC | CSARLYEQYF
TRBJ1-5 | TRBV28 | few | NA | TGTGCCAGCAATGCAGCGGGTCAGCCCCAGCATTTT | CASNAAGQPQHF
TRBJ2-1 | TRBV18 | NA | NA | TGTGCCAGCTCGTTGGGTTTAAGCTCCTACAATGAGCAGTTCTTC | CASSLGLSSYNEQFF
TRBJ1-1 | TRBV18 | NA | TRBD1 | TGTGCCAGCTCACCGCTGGGACAGGATGGGGACACTGAAGCTTTCTTT | CASSPLGQDGDTEAFF
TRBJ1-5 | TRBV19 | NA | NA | TGTGCCAGTAGTGCCGGGCATAGCAATCAGCCCCAGCATTTT | CASSAGHSNQPQHF
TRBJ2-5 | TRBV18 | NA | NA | TGTGCCAGCTCACCACGTGAAGGGACCGGCGAGACCCAGTACTTC | CASSPREGTGETQYF
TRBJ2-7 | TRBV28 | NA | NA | TGTGCCAGCAGTTTATTGGATCCGAGGTACGAGCAGTACTTC | CASSLLDPRYEQYF
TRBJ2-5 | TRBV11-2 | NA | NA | TGTGCCAGCAGTCTAGCGCTCCAAGAGACCCAGTACTTC | CASSLALQETQYF
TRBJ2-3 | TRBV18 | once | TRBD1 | TGTGCCAGCTCAGGACAGGAGAGCACAGATACGCAGTATTTT | CASSGQESTDTQYF
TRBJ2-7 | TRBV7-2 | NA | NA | TGTGCCAGCAGCCAGAGTTTGCAGCAGTACTTC | CASSQSLQQYF